Below are 8 T cell receptor beta chains sequenced from a single sample in a study of shared clonotypes between healthy human individuals. Profiling relied on immunoSEQ multiplex PCR, and the TCRdb table lists in-frame clones only, not all of them. The sample has approximately 1,000,000 clones; roughly 77% are singletons. The specimen sequenced was memory CD4+ T cells from PBMCs. Subset reported: CD45RA-negative fraction. These receptors originate from a man in his late teens or twenties in good health. Some clones in this sample may be carry-over from other donors' samples.

This sequence joins TRBV15 and TRBJ1-3; D remains ambiguous. The CDR3 contains 12 residues. V gave up 6 bases and J gave up 2 bases, with 5 bases separating them. Per the germline V gene, CDR1 is LNHNV and CDR2 is YYDKDF (reference sequence). CDR3 nucleotide sequence: TGTGCCACCAGATCTCCTGGAAACACCATATATTTT. Its protein product is CATRSPGNTIYF.

The chain recombines TRBV19 with TRBJ1-5, with D possibly matching TRBD1 (5 bases). CDR1 is LNHDA, CDR2 SQIVND, per germline (reference sequence). This CDR3 has 14 residues. With 5 bases removed from V and 1 base from J, the gap between germline ends came to 9 bases. The CDR3 region is CASSVWDSNQPQHF. CDR3 bases: TGTGCCAGTAGTGTATGGGACAGCAATCAGCCCCAGCATTTT.

J is TRBJ2-3 and V is TRBV28; the D gene is possibly TRBD1 (6 bases). This CDR3 region has 17 residues. The V and J ends lost 3 bases and 5 bases respectively, with 21 bases between them. The germline CDR1 and CDR2 sequences are MDHEN and SYDVKM. The CDR3 DNA sequence: TGTGCCAGCAGTTTGTCGTTAATACAGGGTCTTGGAGATACGCAGTATTTT. This encodes CASSLSLIQGLGDTQYF.

The J gene is TRBJ2-2, the V gene TRBV6-5; no reliable D call. CDR1 MNHEY and CDR2 SVGAGI come from the germline V gene. V was clipped by 2 bases and J by 3 bases, with 7 bases between them. The CDR3 loop spans 14 amino acids. Here the CDR3 DNA reads TGTGCCAGCAGTTACCGTTCGGACACCGGGGAGCTGTTTTTT. It specifies CASSYRSDTGELFF.

The chain is built from TRBV15 and TRBJ1-5, with 7 bases matching TRBD1. The CDR3 extends over 15 amino acids. V dropped 5 bases and J dropped 4; count of bases not matched to a gene: 8. The germline V gene has CDR1 LNHNV and CDR2 YYDKDF (reference sequence). The CDR3 DNA sequence: TGTGCCACCAGCTCCCGACAGGGAGGGAATCAGCCCCAGCATTTT. It encodes CATSSRQGGNQPQHF. Looking up the rest from reference TRBV15 and TRBJ1-5 gives the full variable domain: DAMVIQNPRYQVTQFGKPVTLSCSQTLNHNVMYWYQQKSSQAPKLLFHYYDKDFNNEADTPDNFQSRRPNTSFCFLDIRSPGLGDTAMYLCATSSRQGGNQPQHFGDGTRLSIL.

The chain uses TRBV7-8 and TRBJ1-1; TRBD1 might be the D (5 bases). Deletions cut 5 bases from V and 3 bases from J, with 22 bases between. This CDR3 comprises 17 residues. The germline V gene encodes CDR1 SGHVS and CDR2 FQNEAQ. Here the CDR3 reads CASSPLRGGRAYTEAFF. DNA for the CDR3: TGTGCCAGCAGCCCCCTGAGGGGAGGGAGAGCGTACACTGAAGCTTTCTTT. The full variable domain, its missing parts supplied by reference TRBV7-8 and TRBJ1-1, is GAGVSQSPRYKVAKRGQDVALRCDPISGHVSLFWYQQALGQGPEFLTYFQNEAQLDKSGLPSDRFFAERPEGSVSTLKIQRTQQEDSAVYLCASSPLRGGRAYTEAFFGQGTRLTVV.

The chain couples TRBV19 to TRBJ2-5, with unresolved D. CDR1 and CDR2 (germline): LNHDA, SQIVND (reference sequence). V was clipped by 5 bases and J by 5 bases, with 18 bases between them. The CDR3 runs to 15 residues. CDR3: CASSVEIGRGETQYF. The CDR3 DNA is TGTGCCAGTAGTGTCGAGATTGGCCGTGGGGAGACCCAGTACTTC.

Ten or more counts support this clone. V gene TRBV6-5 combines with J gene TRBJ1-1, with 8 nucleotides matching TRBD1. CDR1 MNHEY and CDR2 SVGAGI come from the germline V gene. Losses at the gene ends were 8 bases for V and 4 bases for J; bases not matched to a gene: 9. The CDR3 has 14 amino acids. The CDR3 coding sequence is TGTGCCAGCCAGCGAAACAGGGGGGTCACTGAAGCTTTCTTT. Translated: CASQRNRGVTEAFF.